This T cell receptor (beta chain) appears in the sequencing data of a study of human T cells and chemical hapten exposure. TCRdb recomputed calls from the RACE reads with MiXCR, one row per CDR3 protein. Here the sample spans some 80,000 distinct CDR3 sequences, around 11% being singletons. Study conclusions and caveats: Compared to controls, expanded TCRs made significantly more large clusters of similar CDR3s.

In its sample, this clonotype was seen a few times. Its matching antigen is unknown. The CDR3 runs to 15 residues. V was cut by 0 bases and J by 4 bases, with 12 bases left in between. Germline lookup yields CDR1 SGHRS and CDR2 YFSETQ. Stated time point: patch test 1, 2 weeks after DPC sensitization. The treatment: therapeutic diphenylcyclopropenone sensitization with weekly scalp DPC. Investigators collected blood before applying each patch test. The material sequenced was whole blood, taken in connection with sensitization to the hapten diphenylcyclopropenone (DPC). The V call is TRBV5-1, the J call TRBJ2-3, with D possibly being TRBD2 (6 bases). The source is a woman between 50 and 59 years old with alopecia areata. Some clones in this sample may be carry-over from other donors' samples. As DNA, the CDR3 is TGCGCCAGCAGCTTGGAGCTAGCTAGCGCAGATACGCAGTATTTT. Translated: CASSLELASADTQYF.